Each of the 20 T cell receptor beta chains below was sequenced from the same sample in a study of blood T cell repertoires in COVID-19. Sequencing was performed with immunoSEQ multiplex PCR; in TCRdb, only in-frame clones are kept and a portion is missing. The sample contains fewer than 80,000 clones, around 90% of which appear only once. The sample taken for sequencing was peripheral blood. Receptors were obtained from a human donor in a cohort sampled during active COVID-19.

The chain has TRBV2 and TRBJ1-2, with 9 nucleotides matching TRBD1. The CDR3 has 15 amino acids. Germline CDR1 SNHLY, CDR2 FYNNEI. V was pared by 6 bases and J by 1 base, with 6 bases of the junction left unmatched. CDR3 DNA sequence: TGTGCCAGCAGGACCGGGACAGGGTATAACTATGGCTACACCTTC. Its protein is CASRTGTGYNYGYTF. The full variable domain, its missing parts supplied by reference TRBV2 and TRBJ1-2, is EPEVTQTPSHQVTQMGQEVILRCVPISNHLYFYWYRQILGQKVEFLVSFYNNEISEKSEIFDDQFSVERPDGSNFTLKIRSTKLEDSAMYFCASRTGTGYNYGYTFGSGTRLTVV.

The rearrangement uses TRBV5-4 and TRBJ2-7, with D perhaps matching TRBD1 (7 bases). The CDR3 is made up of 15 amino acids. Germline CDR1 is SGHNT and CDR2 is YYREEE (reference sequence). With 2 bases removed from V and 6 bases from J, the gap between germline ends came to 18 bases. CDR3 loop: CASSFAGGRSSEQYF. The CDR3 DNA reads TGTGCCAGCAGCTTTGCAGGGGGGCGGTCTTCCGAGCAGTACTTC.

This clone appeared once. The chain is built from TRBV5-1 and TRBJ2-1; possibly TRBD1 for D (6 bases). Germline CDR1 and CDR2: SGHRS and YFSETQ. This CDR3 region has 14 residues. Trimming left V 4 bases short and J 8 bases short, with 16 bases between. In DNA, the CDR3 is TGCGCCAGCAGCCCGGGACAACAGGGCTATGAGCAGTTCTTC. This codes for CASSPGQQGYEQFF.

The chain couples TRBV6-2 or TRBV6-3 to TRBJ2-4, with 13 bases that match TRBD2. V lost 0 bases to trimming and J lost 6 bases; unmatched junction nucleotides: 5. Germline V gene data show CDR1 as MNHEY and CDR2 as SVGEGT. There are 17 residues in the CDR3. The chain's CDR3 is CASSYSAGLAGSNIQYF. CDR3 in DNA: TGTGCCAGCAGTTACTCTGCGGGACTAGCGGGATCAAACATTCAGTACTTC.

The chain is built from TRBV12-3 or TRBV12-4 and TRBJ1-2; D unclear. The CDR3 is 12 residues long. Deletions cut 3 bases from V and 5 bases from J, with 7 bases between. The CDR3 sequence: CASSFLVYGYTF. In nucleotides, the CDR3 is TGTGCCAGCAGTTTTTTAGTTTATGGCTACACCTTC.

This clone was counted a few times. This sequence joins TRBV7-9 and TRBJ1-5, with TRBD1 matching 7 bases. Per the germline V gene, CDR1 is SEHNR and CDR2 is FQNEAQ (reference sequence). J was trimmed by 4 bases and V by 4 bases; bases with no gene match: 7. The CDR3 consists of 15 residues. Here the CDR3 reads CASSSGRRGNQPQHF. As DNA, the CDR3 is TGTGCCAGCAGCTCCGGCCGCAGGGGGAATCAGCCCCAGCATTTT. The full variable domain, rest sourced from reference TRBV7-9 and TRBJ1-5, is DTGVSQNPRHKITKRGQNVTFRCDPISEHNRLYWYRQTLGQGPEFLTYFQNEAQLEKSRLLSDRFSAERPKGSFSTLEIQRTEQGDSAMYLCASSSGRRGNQPQHFGDGTRLSIL.

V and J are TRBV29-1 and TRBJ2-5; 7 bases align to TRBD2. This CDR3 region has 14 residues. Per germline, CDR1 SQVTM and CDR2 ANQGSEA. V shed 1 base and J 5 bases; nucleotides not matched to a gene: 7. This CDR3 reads CSVEGGGVRETQYF. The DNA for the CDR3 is TGCAGCGTTGAAGGCGGGGGAGTTCGGGAGACCCAGTACTTC.

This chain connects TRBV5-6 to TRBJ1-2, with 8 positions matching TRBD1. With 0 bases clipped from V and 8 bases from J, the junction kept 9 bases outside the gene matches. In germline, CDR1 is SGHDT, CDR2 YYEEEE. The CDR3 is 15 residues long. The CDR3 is CASSLGGTGGVGYTF. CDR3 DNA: TGTGCCAGCAGCTTGGGTGGAACAGGGGGTGTCGGCTACACCTTC.

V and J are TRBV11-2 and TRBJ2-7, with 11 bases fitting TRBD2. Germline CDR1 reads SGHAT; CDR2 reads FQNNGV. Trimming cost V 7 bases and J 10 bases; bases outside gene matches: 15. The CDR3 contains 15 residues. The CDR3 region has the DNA TGTGCCAGCACCCTAGGGCCTAGCGGGGGGTTCCCCCAGTACTTC. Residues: CASTLGPSGGFPQYF.

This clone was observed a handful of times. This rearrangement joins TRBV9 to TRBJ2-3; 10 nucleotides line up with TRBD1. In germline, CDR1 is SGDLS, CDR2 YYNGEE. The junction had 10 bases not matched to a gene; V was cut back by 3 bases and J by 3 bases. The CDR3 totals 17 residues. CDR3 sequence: CASSATSRTGGTDTQYF. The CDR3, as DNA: TGTGCCAGCAGCGCCACCTCCCGGACAGGGGGTACAGATACGCAGTATTTT.

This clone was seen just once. The DNA for the CDR3 is TGTGCCAGCAGCCTCCGGACAGGGGGCTCCAAAGGCGCTTTCTTT. Protein sequence: CASSLRTGGSKGAFF. The chain links TRBV7-2 to TRBJ1-1, with 11 nucleotides matching TRBD1. The junction had 13 bases not matched to a gene; V was cut back by 5 bases and J by 11 bases. Germline V gene lookup returns CDR1 SGHTA and CDR2 FQGNSA. This CDR3 contains 15 residues.

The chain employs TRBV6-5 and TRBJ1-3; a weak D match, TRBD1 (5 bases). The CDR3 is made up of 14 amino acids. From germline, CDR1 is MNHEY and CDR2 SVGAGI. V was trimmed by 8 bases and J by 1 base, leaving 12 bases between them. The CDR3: CASFRRGSGNTIYF. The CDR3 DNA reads TGTGCCAGCTTCAGAAGGGGATCTGGAAACACCATATATTTT.

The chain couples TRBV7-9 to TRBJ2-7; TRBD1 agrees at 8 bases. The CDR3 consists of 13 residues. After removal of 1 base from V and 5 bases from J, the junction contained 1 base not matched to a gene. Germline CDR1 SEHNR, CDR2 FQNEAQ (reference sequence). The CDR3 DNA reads TGTGCCAGCAGCTTAGGACAGGGGAACGAGCAGTACTTC. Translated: CASSLGQGNEQYF.

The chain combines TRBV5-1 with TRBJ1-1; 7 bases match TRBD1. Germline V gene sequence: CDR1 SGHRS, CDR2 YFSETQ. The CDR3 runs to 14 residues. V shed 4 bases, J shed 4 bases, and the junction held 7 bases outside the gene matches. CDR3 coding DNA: TGCGCCAGCAGCCCCGACAGGGCCCTCACTGAAGCTTTCTTT. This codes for CASSPDRALTEAFF.

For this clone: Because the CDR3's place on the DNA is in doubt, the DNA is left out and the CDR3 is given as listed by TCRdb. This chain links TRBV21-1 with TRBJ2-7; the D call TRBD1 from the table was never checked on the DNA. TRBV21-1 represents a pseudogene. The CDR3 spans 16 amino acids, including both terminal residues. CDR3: CASSKEWGQGSDEQYF.

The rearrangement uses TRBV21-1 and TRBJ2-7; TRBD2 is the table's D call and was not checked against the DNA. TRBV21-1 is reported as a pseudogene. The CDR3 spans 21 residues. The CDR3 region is CASSKKGGTAGEKGEVHEQYF. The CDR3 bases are TGTGCCAGCAGCAAAAAGGGGGGGACAGCGGGAGAAAAAGGGGAAGTCCACGAGCAGTACTTC.

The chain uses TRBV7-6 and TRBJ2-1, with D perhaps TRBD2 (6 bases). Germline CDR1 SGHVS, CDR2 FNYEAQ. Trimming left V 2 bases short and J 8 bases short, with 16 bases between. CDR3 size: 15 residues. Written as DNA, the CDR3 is TGTGCCAGCAGCTTATTGTGGGGGGAGTCGGATGAGCAGTTCTTC. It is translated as CASSLLWGESDEQFF.

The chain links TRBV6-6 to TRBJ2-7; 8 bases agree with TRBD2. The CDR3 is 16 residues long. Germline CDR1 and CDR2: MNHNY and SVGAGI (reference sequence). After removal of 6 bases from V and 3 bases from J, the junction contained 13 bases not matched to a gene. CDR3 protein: CASSPPVQAGGYEQYF. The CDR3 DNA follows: TGTGCCAGCAGCCCCCCGGTACAGGCGGGAGGCTACGAGCAGTACTTC.

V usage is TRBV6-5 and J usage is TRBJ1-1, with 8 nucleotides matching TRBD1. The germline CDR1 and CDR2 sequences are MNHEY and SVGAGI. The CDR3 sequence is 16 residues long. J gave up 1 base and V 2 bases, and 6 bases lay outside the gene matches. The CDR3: CASSYRTGSKNTEAFF. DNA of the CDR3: TGTGCCAGCAGTTACAGGACAGGGTCGAAGAACACTGAAGCTTTCTTT.

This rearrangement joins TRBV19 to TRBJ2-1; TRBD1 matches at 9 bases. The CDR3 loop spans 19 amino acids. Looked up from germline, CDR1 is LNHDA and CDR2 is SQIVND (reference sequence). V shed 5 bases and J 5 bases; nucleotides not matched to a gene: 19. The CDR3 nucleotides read TGTGCCAGTAGTGCTTCCGGGACAGGGACCCGGGAGCGAAACAATGAGCAGTTCTTC. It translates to CASSASGTGTRERNNEQFF.